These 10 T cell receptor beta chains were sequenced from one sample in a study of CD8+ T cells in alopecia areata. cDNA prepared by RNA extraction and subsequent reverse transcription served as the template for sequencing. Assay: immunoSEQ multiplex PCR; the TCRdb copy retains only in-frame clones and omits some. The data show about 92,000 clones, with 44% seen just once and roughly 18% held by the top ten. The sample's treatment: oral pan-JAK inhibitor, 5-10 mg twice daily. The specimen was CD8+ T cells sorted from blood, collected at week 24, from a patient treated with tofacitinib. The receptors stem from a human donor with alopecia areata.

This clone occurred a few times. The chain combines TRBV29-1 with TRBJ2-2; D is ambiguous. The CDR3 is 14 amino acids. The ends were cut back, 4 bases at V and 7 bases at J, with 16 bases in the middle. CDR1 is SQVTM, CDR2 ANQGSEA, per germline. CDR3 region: CSVGSSNGHGELFF. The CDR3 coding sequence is TGCAGCGTTGGGAGTAGCAATGGTCACGGGGAGCTGTTTTTT.

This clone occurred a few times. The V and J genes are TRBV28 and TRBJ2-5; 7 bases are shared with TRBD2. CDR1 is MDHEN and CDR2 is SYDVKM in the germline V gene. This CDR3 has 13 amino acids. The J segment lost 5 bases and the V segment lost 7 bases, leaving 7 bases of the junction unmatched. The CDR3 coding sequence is TGTGCCAGCAACGCCTGGCGGGGGGAGACCCAGTACTTC. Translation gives CASNAWRGETQYF.

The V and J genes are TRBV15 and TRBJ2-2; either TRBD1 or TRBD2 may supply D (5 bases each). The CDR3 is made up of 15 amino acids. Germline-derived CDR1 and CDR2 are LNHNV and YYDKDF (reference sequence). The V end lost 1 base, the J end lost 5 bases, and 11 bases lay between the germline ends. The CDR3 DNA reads TGTGCCACCAGCAGAGGACGGGGCGAGACCGGGGAGCTGTTTTTT. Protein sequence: CATSRGRGETGELFF.

CDR3 DNA: TGTGCCTGGAGTTGGGACAGGGACACTGAAGCTTTCTTT. Translating gives CAWSWDRDTEAFF. The chain employs TRBV30 and TRBJ1-1, with 9 bases fitting TRBD1. Losses at the gene ends were 2 bases for V and 3 bases for J; bases not matched to a gene: 1. This CDR3 comprises 13 residues. Germline V gives CDR1 GTSNPN, CDR2 SVGIG (reference sequence).

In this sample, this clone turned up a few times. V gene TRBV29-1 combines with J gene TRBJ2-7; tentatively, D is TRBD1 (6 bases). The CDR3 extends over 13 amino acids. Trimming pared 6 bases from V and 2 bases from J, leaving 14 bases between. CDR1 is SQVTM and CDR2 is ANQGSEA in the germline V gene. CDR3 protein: CSVSTGQTYEQYF. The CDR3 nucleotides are TGCAGCGTCTCAACCGGACAGACCTACGAGCAGTACTTC.

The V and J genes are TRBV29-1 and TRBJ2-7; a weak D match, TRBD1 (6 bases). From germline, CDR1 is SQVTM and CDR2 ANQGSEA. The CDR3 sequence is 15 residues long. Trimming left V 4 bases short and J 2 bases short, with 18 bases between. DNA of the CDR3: TGCAGCGTTGTGGGGACACAACCCCATCCCTACGAGCAGTACTTC. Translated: CSVVGTQPHPYEQYF.

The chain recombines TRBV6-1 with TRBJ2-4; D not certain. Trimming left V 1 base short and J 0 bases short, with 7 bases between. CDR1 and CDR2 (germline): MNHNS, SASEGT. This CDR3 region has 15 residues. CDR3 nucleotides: TGTGCCAGCAGTGAAGGGCAGCTAGCCAAAAACATTCAGTACTTC. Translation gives CASSEGQLAKNIQYF.

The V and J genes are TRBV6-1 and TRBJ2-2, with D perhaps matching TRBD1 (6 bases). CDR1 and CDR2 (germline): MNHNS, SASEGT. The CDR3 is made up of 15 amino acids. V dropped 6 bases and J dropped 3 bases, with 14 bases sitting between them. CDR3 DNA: TGTGCCAGCAGCGTAGACAGGTCCTACACCGGGGAGCTGTTTTTT. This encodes CASSVDRSYTGELFF.

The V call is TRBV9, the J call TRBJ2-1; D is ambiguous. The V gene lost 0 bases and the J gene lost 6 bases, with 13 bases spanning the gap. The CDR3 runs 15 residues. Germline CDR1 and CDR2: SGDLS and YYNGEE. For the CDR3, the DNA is TGTGCCAGCAGCGTAGGACCCCGGACGGGCAATGAGCAGTTCTTC. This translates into CASSVGPRTGNEQFF.

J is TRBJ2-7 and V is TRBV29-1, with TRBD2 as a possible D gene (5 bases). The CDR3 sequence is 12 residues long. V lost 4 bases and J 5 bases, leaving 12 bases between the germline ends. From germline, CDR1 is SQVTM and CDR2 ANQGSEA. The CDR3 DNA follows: TGCAGCGTTGCCGGGAATGACCACGAGCAGTACTTC. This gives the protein CSVAGNDHEQYF.